Shown below are 14 T cell receptor beta chains from a single sample sequenced in a study of Ad26.COV2.S vaccination and SARS-CoV-2 variants. Sequencing was performed with immunoSEQ multiplex PCR; in TCRdb, only in-frame clones are kept and a portion is missing. The table shows approximately 400,000 clones, with about four fifths occurring only once. Treatment noted: about 20 received Ad26.COV2.S at low or high dose, single or two shots; 5 received placebo; per-sample allocation not given. Specimens were obtained on day 63 following the first vaccine or placebo injection. The specimen comprised peripheral blood, sampled in a trial of Ad26.COV2.S vaccine versus placebo. The receptor source for this set is a person aged 18 to 59 who received the Ad26.COV2.S COVID-19 vaccine or a placebo.

The V and J genes are TRBV6-2 or TRBV6-3 and TRBJ2-2; no clear D. The CDR3 runs 13 residues. V dropped 2 bases and J dropped 6 bases, with 7 bases sitting between them. Germline CDR1 and CDR2: MNHEY and SVGEGT. CDR3 DNA: TGTGCCAGCAGTTACCGGCCCCCCGGGGAGCTGTTTTTT. Its translation is CASSYRPPGELFF.

This chain links TRBV11-2 with TRBJ1-1; possible D gene TRBD1, 5 bases. This CDR3 has 14 amino acids. Trimming took off 1 base at V and 0 bases at J, with 6 bases between the two ends. Germline assignment: CDR1 SGHAT and CDR2 FQNNGV. The CDR3 loop reads CASSLAGLNTEAFF. CDR3 DNA: TGTGCCAGCAGCTTAGCAGGGTTGAACACTGAAGCTTTCTTT.

The chain has TRBV6-5 and TRBJ1-3, with D unclear. V was shortened by 3 bases and J by 9 bases, with 9 bases between the two germline ends. The CDR3 loop spans 12 amino acids. Germline lookup yields CDR1 MNHEY and CDR2 SVGAGI. CDR3 in amino acids: CASSYPGVTIYF. CDR3 coding DNA: TGTGCCAGCAGTTATCCCGGCGTCACCATATATTTT.

This clone was seen a single time. The rearrangement links TRBV4-2 to TRBJ2-7, with D unclear. The V gene lost 3 bases and the J gene lost 6 bases, with 15 bases spanning the gap. Germline-derived CDR1 and CDR2 are LGHNA and YNFKEQ. The CDR3 is 14 amino acids. CDR3 protein: CASSHPQRSGEQYF. CDR3 DNA: TGTGCCAGCAGCCACCCTCAAAGAAGTGGCGAGCAGTACTTC.

The chain combines TRBV24-1 with TRBJ2-3, with TRBD1 as a possible D gene (5 bases). The CDR3 consists of 15 residues. Germline-derived CDR1 and CDR2 are KGHDR and SFDVKD. The V end lost 9 bases, the J end lost 1 base, and 16 bases lay between the germline ends. This chain's CDR3 is CATLCLGEGTDTQYF. CDR3 sequence (DNA): TGTGCCACCTTATGCTTAGGGGAAGGCACAGATACGCAGTATTTT.

This clone was recorded once. Other nucleotide sequences from this sample produce the same CDR3. The chain couples TRBV30 to TRBJ2-5; a possible D gene is TRBD1 (6 bases). Germline V CDR1 and CDR2: GTSNPN, SVGIG (reference sequence). There are 13 residues in the CDR3. V lost 3 bases and J 2 bases, leaving 10 bases between the germline ends. CDR3 bases: TGTGCCTGGAGGCCGACAGGACAAGAGACCCAGTACTTC. It specifies CAWRPTGQETQYF. Combining the CDR3 with reference TRBV30 and TRBJ2-5 gives the whole variable domain SQTIHQWPATLVQPVGSPLSLECTVEGTSNPNLYWYRQAAGRGLQLLFYSVGIGQISSEVPQNLSASRPQDRQFILSSKKLLLSDSGFYLCAWRPTGQETQYFGPGTRLLVL.

V is TRBV18 and J is TRBJ2-2, with D uncertain. Germline assignment: CDR1 KGHSH and CDR2 LQKENI. V was pared by 5 bases and J by 6 bases, with 10 bases between. The CDR3 runs 13 residues. CDR3 amino acids: CASSISPPGELFF. CDR3 bases: TGTGCCAGCTCAATTTCCCCACCCGGGGAGCTGTTTTTT.

The gene calls are TRBV5-6 and TRBJ1-2, with D possibly TRBD1 on 6 matching bases. There are 13 residues in the CDR3. Germline-derived CDR1 and CDR2 are SGHDT and YYEEEE. V was clipped by 1 base and J by 8 bases, with 12 bases between them. The CDR3, as DNA: TGTGCCAGCAGCTTGACAGGGACTCGCGGCTACACCTTC. Translating gives CASSLTGTRGYTF.

As regards this clone: This CDR3 is also generated by other DNA sequences in the sample. The V call is TRBV18, the J call TRBJ2-1; 7 bases match TRBD2. The CDR3 loop spans 15 amino acids. Unmatched junction bases numbered 2, after V lost 3 bases and J lost 0 bases. In germline, CDR1 is KGHSH, CDR2 LQKENI. The CDR3 is CASSPPSGSYNEQFF. CDR3 in DNA: TGTGCCAGCTCACCCCCTAGCGGCTCCTACAATGAGCAGTTCTTC.

The gene calls are TRBV6-6 and TRBJ2-3; 13 bases agree with TRBD2. Germline trimming cut 5 bases from V and 2 bases from J; bases unmatched to any gene: 4. CDR1 and CDR2 (germline): MNHNY, SVGAGI (reference sequence). CDR3 size: 16 residues. The CDR3 region is CASSRLAGGSTDTQYF. CDR3 sequence (DNA): TGTGCCAGCAGTAGACTAGCGGGGGGATCCACAGATACGCAGTATTTT.

This clone showed up just a few times. The chain recombines TRBV29-1 with TRBJ2-2, with TRBD1 matching 7 bases. The length of the CDR3 is 12 residues. Germline-derived CDR1 and CDR2 are SQVTM and ANQGSEA. V was pared by 7 bases and J by 6 bases, with 5 bases of the junction left unmatched. Here the CDR3 reads CSGTRGSGELFF. In nucleotides, the CDR3 is TGCAGCGGAACCAGGGGGTCCGGGGAGCTGTTTTTT.

CDR3 nucleotide sequence: TGTGCCCAAGGCGGGGCGCACACCGGGGAGCTGTTTTTT. Protein: CAQGGAHTGELFF. The chain has TRBV5-8 and TRBJ2-2; D perhaps matches TRBD2 (6 bases). The CDR3 is made up of 13 amino acids. Germline CDR1 SGHTS, CDR2 YDEGEE. Trimming removed 10 bases at V and 3 bases at J, with 13 bases between.

This clone appeared a few times. The chain joins TRBV7-9 to TRBJ1-1; D not resolved. Trimming left V 3 bases short and J 1 base short, with 6 bases between. The CDR3 loop spans 13 amino acids. Germline lookup yields CDR1 SEHNR and CDR2 FQNEAQ (reference sequence). CDR3 DNA sequence: TGTGCCAGCAGCTTTATACCGAACACTGAAGCTTTCTTT. Translation: CASSFIPNTEAFF.

V usage is TRBV4-1 and J usage is TRBJ2-3; tentative D call: TRBD2 (7 bases). The germline V gene encodes CDR1 MGHRA and CDR2 YSYEKL. CDR3 length equals 16 residues. Deletions cut 2 bases from V and 2 bases from J, with 14 bases between. CDR3 nucleotide sequence: TGCGCCAGCAGCCAAAGGGGGGGACTTTCCACAGATACGCAGTATTTT. This sequence encodes CASSQRGGLSTDTQYF.